This TCR beta chain derives from a study of CD8 T cells in ankylosing spondylitis. The study's findings and limits: Peripheral blood held disease-linked clones only at relatively low frequency, and these were CD8+. Earlier reports found some motif variants in synovial fluid and blood in reactive arthritis. Apparently characteristic of ankylosing spondylitis blood was a TCR beta motif (roughly eight highly homologous variants). The authors reported significant enrichment of disease-linked clones in matched ankylosing spondylitis synovial fluid.

V was cut by 1 base and J by 1 base, with 16 bases left in between. The V gene's germline CDR1 is SGHTA and CDR2 FQGTGA. CDR3 length: 17 amino acids. With respect to this clonotype: Its antigen is still unknown.

One entry per CDR3 protein, called by TCRdb with MiXCR from the 5' RACE reads. The data hold 390,000 or so distinct CDR3 sequences, with around 24% observed a single time. The genes are TRBV7-3 and TRBJ2-5; D may be TRBD2 (6 bases). Specimen: blood, either unsorted or a sorted T cell fraction (not recorded which). This clonotype was obtained from a male donor with ankylosing spondylitis. As DNA, the CDR3 is TGTGCCAGCAGCTTAAGAGGGCTGGCGGGAATCCAAGAGACCCAGTACTTC. Translating gives CASSLRGLAGIQETQYF.